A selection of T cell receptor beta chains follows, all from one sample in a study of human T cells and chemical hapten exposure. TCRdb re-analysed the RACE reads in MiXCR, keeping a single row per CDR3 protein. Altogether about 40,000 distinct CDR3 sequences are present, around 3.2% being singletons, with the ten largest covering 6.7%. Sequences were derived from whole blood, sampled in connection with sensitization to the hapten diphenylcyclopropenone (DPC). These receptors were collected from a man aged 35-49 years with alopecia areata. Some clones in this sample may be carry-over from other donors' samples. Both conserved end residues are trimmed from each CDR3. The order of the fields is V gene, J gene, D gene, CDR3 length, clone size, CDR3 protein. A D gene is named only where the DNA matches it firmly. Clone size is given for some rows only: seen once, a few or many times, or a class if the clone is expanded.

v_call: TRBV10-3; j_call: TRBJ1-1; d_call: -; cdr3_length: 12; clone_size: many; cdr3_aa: AISEYAPPTEAF
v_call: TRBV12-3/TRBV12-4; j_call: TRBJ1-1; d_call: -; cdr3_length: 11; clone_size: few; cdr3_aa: ASRGEGMSEAF
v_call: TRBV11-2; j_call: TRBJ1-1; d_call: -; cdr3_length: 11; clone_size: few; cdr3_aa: ASSRPEVIEAF
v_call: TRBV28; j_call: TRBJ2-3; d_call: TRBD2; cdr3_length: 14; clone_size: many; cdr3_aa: ASSFSQRDGTDTQY
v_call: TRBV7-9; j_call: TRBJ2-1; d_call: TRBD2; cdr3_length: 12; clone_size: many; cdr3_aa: ASSVSGNLNEQF
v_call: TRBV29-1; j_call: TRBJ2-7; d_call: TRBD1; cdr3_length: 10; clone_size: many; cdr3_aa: SVNTGGYEQY
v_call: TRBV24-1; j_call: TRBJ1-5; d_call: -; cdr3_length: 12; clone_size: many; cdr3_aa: ATSAPWADQPQH
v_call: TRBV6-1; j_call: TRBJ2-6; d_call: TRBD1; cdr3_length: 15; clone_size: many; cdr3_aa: ASTRGTGGLGANVLT
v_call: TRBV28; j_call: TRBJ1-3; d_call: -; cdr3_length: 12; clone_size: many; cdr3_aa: ATSLGLSGNTIY
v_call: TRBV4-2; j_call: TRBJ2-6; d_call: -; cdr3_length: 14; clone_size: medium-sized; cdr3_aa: ASSQERSSGANVLT
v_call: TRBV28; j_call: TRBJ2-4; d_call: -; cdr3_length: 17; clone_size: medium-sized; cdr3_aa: ASSLSQLGGVMAKNIQY
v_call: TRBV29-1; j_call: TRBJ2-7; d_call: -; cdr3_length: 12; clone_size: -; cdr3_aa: SVEEPGGRYEQY
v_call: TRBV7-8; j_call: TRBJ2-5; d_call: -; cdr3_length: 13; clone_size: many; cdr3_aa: ASSSPPEPGETQY
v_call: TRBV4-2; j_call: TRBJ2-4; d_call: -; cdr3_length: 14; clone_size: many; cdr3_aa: ASSQDLGVAKNIQY
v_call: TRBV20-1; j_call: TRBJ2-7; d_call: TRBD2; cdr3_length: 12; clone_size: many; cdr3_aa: SARTSGGTYEQY
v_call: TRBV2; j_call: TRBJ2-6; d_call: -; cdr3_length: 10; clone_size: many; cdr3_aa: ASSSGANVLT
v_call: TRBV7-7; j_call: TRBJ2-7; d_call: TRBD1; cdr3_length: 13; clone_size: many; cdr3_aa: ASSLGQGSGYEQY
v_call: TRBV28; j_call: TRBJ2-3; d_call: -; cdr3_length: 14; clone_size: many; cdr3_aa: ASSLRVMASTDTQY
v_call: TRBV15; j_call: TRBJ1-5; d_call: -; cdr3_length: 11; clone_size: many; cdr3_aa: ATSREIDWPQH
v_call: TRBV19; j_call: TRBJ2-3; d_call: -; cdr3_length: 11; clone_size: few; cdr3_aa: ASSITEGDTQY
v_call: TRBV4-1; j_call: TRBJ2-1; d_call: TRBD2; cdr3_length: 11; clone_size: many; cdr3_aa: ASTPDRAGQQF
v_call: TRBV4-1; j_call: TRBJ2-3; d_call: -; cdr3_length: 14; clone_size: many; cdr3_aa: ASSQVRQAPGDTQY
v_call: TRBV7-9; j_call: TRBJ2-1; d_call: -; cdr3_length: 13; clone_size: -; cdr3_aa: ASSWEGPGQNEQF
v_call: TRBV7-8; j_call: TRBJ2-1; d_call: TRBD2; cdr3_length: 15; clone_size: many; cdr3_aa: ASSETSGRGLYNEQF
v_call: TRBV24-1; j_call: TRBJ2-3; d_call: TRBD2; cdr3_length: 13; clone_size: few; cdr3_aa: ATSDTSGSTDTQY
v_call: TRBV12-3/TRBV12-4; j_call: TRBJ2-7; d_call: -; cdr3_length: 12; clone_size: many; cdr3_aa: ASSPSGASYEQY
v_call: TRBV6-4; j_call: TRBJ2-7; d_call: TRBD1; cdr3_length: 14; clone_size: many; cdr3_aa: ASSDPLQGPGYEQY
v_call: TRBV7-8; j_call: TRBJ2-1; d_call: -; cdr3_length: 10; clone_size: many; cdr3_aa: ASARILNEQF
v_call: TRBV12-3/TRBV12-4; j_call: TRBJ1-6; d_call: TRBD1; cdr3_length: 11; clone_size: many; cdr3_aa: ASSDREGSTLH
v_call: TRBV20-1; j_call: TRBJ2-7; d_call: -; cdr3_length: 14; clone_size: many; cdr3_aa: SAPASFGGPMGEQY
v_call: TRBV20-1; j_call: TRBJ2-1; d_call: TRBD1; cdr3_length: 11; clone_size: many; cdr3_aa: SARGGPHNEQF
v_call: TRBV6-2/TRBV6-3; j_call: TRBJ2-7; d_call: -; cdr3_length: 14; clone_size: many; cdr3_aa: ASSTDGRGQFYEQY
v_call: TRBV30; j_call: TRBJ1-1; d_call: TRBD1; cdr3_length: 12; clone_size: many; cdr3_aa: AWEGPQGRTEAF
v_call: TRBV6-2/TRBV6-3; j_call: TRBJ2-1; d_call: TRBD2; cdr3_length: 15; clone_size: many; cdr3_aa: ASSYQDLAGGGNEQF
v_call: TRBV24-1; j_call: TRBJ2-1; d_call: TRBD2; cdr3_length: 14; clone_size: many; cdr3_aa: ATSDASTSDYNEQF
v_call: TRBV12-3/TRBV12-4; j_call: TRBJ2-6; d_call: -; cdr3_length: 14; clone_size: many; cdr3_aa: ASSLWGIPGANVLT
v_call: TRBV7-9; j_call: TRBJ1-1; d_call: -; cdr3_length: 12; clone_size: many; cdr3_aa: ASSSASTGTEAF
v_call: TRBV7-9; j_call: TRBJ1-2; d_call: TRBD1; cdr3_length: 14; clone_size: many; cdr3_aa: ASSSLGQESGYGYT
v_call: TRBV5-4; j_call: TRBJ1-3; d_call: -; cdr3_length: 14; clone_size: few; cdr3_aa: ASSLGDRSSGNTIY
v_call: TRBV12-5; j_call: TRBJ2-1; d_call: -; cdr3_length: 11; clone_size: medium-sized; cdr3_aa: ASGSPLMVAQF
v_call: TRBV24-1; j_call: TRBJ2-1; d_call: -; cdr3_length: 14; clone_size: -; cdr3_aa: ATSSTSPVPVNEQF
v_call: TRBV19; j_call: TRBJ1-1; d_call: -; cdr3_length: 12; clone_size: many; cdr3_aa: ASSNRDGNTEAF
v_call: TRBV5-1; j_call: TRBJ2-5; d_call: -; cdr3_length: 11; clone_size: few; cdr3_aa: ASSPGLQETQY
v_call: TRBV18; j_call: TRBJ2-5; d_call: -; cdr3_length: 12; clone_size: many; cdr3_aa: ASSRDRGGETQY
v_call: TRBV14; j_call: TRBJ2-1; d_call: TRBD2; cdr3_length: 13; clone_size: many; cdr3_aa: ASSQGLAAWDEQF
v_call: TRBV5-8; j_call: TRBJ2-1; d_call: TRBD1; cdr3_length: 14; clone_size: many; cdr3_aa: ASSLGTGSSYNEQF
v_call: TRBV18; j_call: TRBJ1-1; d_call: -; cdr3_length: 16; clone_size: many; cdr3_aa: ASSPRQIQRAENTEAF
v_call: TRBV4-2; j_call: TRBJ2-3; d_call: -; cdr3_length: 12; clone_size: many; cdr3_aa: ASSQERGADTQY
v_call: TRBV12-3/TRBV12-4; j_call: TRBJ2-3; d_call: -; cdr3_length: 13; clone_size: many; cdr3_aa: ASTLRGSSTDTQY
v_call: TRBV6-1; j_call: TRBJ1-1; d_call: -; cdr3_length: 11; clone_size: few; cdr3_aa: ASRDTWNTEAF
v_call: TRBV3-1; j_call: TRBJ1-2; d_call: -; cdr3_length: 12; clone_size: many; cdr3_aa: ASSQGNKAYGYT
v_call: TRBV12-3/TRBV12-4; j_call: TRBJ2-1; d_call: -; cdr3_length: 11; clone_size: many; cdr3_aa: ASSLDEYNEQF
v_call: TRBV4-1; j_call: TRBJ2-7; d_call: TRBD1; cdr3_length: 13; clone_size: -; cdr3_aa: ASSLAGTGPLEQY
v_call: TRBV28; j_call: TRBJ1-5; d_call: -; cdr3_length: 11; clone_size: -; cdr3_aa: ASNRWGDQPQH
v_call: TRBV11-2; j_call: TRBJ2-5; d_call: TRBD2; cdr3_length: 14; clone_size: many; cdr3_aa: ASSLDPEGGLETQY
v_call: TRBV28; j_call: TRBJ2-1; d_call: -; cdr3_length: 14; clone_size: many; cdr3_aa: ASSSAWGMAYNEQF
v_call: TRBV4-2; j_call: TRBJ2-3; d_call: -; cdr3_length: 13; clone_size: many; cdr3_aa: ASSHGGGPTDTQY